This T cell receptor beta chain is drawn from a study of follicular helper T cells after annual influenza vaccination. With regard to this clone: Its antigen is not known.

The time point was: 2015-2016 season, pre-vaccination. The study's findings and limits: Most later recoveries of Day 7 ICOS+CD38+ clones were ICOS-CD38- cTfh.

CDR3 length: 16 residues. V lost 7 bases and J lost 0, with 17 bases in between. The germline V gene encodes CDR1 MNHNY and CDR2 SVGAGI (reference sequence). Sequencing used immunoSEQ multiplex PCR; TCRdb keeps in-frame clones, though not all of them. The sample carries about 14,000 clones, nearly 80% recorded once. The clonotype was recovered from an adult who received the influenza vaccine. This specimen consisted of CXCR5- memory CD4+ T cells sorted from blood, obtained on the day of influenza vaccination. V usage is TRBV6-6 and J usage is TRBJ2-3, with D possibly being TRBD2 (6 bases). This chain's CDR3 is CASTYAAGMSTDTQYF. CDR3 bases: TGTGCCAGCACCTACGCGGCGGGAATGAGCACAGATACGCAGTATTTT.